Listed below are T cell receptor beta chains from one sample, sequenced in a study of metastatic and nonmetastatic thyroid tumors. TCRdb redid the clone calls on the PCR reads using MiXCR. Among about 22,000 clones listed, about 17% were seen once. The material sequenced was blood. The receptors here all came from a male donor with papillary thyroid cancer or a benign thyroid nodule (not recorded which). Some clones in this sample may be carry-over from other donors' samples. Both conserved end residues are part of each CDR3. The D gene is left open where the match is weak. Clone size is stated in some rows and not others, as once, few, many or a class when expanded.

V gene,clone size,D gene,J gene,CDR3 DNA,CDR3 protein
TRBV4-1,NA,NA,TRBJ2-2,TGCGCCAGCAGCCAAAGGACATTGGAAAACGGGGAGCTGTTTTTT,CASSQRTLENGELFF
TRBV20-1,many,NA,TRBJ2-3,TGCAGTGCTAGGGACCCCAAGTTAGCAGATACGCAGTATTTT,CSARDPKLADTQYF
TRBV28,many,NA,TRBJ1-1,TGTGCCAGCAGTTTATGGGGGGAGAGTAACACTGAAGCTTTCTTT,CASSLWGESNTEAFF
TRBV11-2,NA,NA,TRBJ2-7,TGTGCCAGCATCTTACAGGGTGTCCTCAACGAGCAGTACTTC,CASILQGVLNEQYF
TRBV10-3,many,TRBD2,TRBJ2-2,TGTGCCATCAGGTCGGCGGGGGGTCTGAACACCGGGGAGCTGTTTTTT,CAIRSAGGLNTGELFF
TRBV11-2,few,TRBD2,TRBJ2-5,TGTGCCAGCAGCCCGCTACGCGGGAGCATAAAGACCCAGTACTTC,CASSPLRGSIKTQYF
TRBV4-2,many,TRBD1,TRBJ1-5,TGTGCCAGCAGCCAAGATGGGACAGGGGGCCCTCAGCCCCAGCATTTT,CASSQDGTGGPQPQHF
TRBV19,many,TRBD1,TRBJ1-2,TGTGCCAGTAGTGGTACAGGGGGCGCTAGGAGCGGCTACACCTTC,CASSGTGGARSGYTF
TRBV6-1,few,NA,TRBJ2-7,TGTGCCAGCACCCACAACAACCGGTGCTCCTACGAGCAGTACTTC,CASTHNNRCSYEQYF
TRBV28,medium-sized,NA,TRBJ2-7,TGTGCCAGCAGTGGCGGTCGGGGTTACCTCTACGAGCAGTACTTC,CASSGGRGYLYEQYF
TRBV20-1,many,TRBD2,TRBJ2-1,TGCAGTGCTAGTGGCGGGGGAGACAACAATGAGCAGTTCTTC,CSASGGGDNNEQFF
TRBV28,many,NA,TRBJ2-1,TGTGCCAGCAGTTTATTTACTCCAGGGGTCAATGAGCAGTTCTTC,CASSLFTPGVNEQFF
TRBV2,NA,NA,TRBJ1-6,TGTGCCAGCAGTGAAGTGTCAGAAGAGGAATCACCCCTCCACTTT,CASSEVSEEESPLHF
TRBV28,many,NA,TRBJ1-1,TGTGCCACCGCCGGGAGGGCAGAGAACACTGAAGCTTTCTTT,CATAGRAENTEAFF
TRBV6-1,NA,NA,TRBJ2-2,TGTGCCAGCAGTGGGACCCGTAGCACCGGGGAGCTGTTTTTT,CASSGTRSTGELFF
TRBV5-1,many,TRBD1,TRBJ1-2,TGCGCCAGCAGCTTGGGGGACAGGCGGGATGGGCATGGCTACACCTTC,CASSLGDRRDGHGYTF
TRBV28,medium-sized,NA,TRBJ2-7,TGTGCCAGCAGTTCCACTAGTCATAAGTACGAGCAGTACTTC,CASSSTSHKYEQYF
TRBV7-8,NA,NA,TRBJ1-5,TGTGCCAGCAGCCCAGAAAGGTGGTTGGGTCAGCCCCAGCATTTT,CASSPERWLGQPQHF
TRBV20-1,once,TRBD1,TRBJ1-1,TGCAGTGCTAGAGAAACGGACAGGGAAGCTTTCTTT,CSARETDREAFF
TRBV9,NA,TRBD2,TRBJ2-2,TGTGCCAGCAGCGGTCAAGGACTAGTGAACATCGAGGAGCTGTTTTTT,CASSGQGLVNIEELFF
TRBV7-2,many,NA,TRBJ2-1,TGTGCCAGCAGCTCCGTCGGGCCTGACAGAGAGCAGTTCTTC,CASSSVGPDREQFF
TRBV29-1,NA,NA,TRBJ2-7,TGCAGCGTTGAATCAGGCTACGAGCAGTACTTC,CSVESGYEQYF
TRBV4-2,many,TRBD1,TRBJ1-6,TGTGCCAGCAGCCAAGAGCCGAGGGGGCTCAATTCACCCCTCCACTTT,CASSQEPRGLNSPLHF
TRBV28,many,TRBD1,TRBJ1-5,TGTGCCAGCAGGCATCCAGGGGGCGGACAGCCCCAGCATTTT,CASRHPGGGQPQHF
TRBV5-1,NA,NA,TRBJ2-1,TGCGCCAGCAGCTTGGCCATACAGCGGAAGGATGAGCAGTTCTTC,CASSLAIQRKDEQFF
TRBV2,medium-sized,TRBD1,TRBJ2-7,TGTGCCAGCGGACAGGATCTGGGCGAGCAGTACTTC,CASGQDLGEQYF
TRBV20-1,many,NA,TRBJ2-1,TGCAGTGCCGGGACTGCAGATGAGCAGTTCTTC,CSAGTADEQFF
TRBV20-1,NA,TRBD1,TRBJ1-1,TGCAGTGCTAGAGGTACAGGGGGCACTGAAGCTTTCTTT,CSARGTGGTEAFF
TRBV28,NA,NA,TRBJ2-7,TGTGCCAGCAGCCAGCTACTTTACGAGCAGTACTTC,CASSQLLYEQYF
TRBV7-2,NA,NA,TRBJ1-2,TGTGCCAGCAGCTTACGGGGCCTCTATGGCTACACCTTC,CASSLRGLYGYTF
TRBV2,many,NA,TRBJ2-3,TGTGCCAGCCTTCGGGACACCAGCACAGATACGCAGTATTTT,CASLRDTSTDTQYF
TRBV28,few,NA,TRBJ1-5,TGTGCCAGCAGGGTCAACTATAGCAATCAGCCCCAGCATTTT,CASRVNYSNQPQHF
TRBV3-1,many,NA,TRBJ2-5,TGTGCCAGCAGCCGTCAGGGTCAAGGGACCCAGTACTTC,CASSRQGQGTQYF
TRBV9,NA,NA,TRBJ1-1,TGTGCCAGCAGCGTAGTTATAGGGGTTACGAACACTGAAGCTTTCTTT,CASSVVIGVTNTEAFF
TRBV12-3/TRBV12-4,few,NA,TRBJ1-2,TGTGCCAGCAGTCTAAATATTGACGCCACCCGCTACACCTTC,CASSLNIDATRYTF
TRBV5-1,many,NA,TRBJ1-4,TGCGCCAGCAGCTTGGTGGGGGGTAATGAAAAACTGTTTTTT,CASSLVGGNEKLFF
TRBV13,NA,NA,TRBJ2-3,TGTGCCAGCAGCTTAGTACCCGCCAGCACAGATACGCAGTATTTT,CASSLVPASTDTQYF
TRBV7-6,many,TRBD2,TRBJ2-2,TGTGCCAGCAGCTTAATGCTAGCGGGGAACACCGGGGAGCTGTTTTTT,CASSLMLAGNTGELFF
TRBV28,NA,NA,TRBJ2-7,TGTGCCAGCACTAGGGACCGACCCTACGAGCAGTACTTC,CASTRDRPYEQYF
TRBV7-9,many,NA,TRBJ1-4,TGTGCCAGCAGCTTATTTCTGGGGGAAAAACTGTTTTTT,CASSLFLGEKLFF
TRBV25-1,NA,NA,TRBJ2-2,TGCGCCAGCAGTGAAAGGACAGCACAGAACACCGGGGAACTGTTTTTT,CASSERTAQNTGELFF
TRBV4-2,many,NA,TRBJ1-1,TGTGCCAGCAGCCAAGATTTCGGGGGACGAGAAGCTTTCTTT,CASSQDFGGREAFF
TRBV11-2,many,NA,TRBJ1-1,TGTGCCAGCAGCCCCGTTTCCACTGAAGCTTTCTTT,CASSPVSTEAFF
TRBV11-2,NA,NA,TRBJ1-2,TGTGCCAGCAGCTTAAGGTGGACGGGGGGCGGCACCATTGGGGACTACACCTTC,CASSLRWTGGGTIGDYTF
TRBV12-3/TRBV12-4,many,NA,TRBJ2-1,TGTGCCAGCAGGGTACCCGGGACTCACCGCGATGAGCAGTTCTTC,CASRVPGTHRDEQFF
TRBV2,NA,TRBD2,TRBJ2-1,TGTGCCAGCGGGGAGGTCGGGACTAGCGGGAGAAACTACAATGAGCAGTTCTTC,CASGEVGTSGRNYNEQFF
TRBV6-1,many,NA,TRBJ1-3,TGTGCCAGCAGGGCGACGGACGGAGACTCTGGAAACACCATATATTTT,CASRATDGDSGNTIYF
TRBV2,many,TRBD2,TRBJ2-3,TGTGCCAGCAGTGCTAGCGGGAGGGGATCAGATACGCAGTATTTT,CASSASGRGSDTQYF
TRBV6-1,NA,NA,TRBJ1-5,TGTGCCAGCAGGGCCGGGACGCCGAGCAATCAGCCCCAGCATTTT,CASRAGTPSNQPQHF
TRBV6-4,few,NA,TRBJ2-3,TGTGCCAGCAGTGAGTCGGGGGATTCAAGCACAGATACGCAGTATTTT,CASSESGDSSTDTQYF
TRBV9,NA,NA,TRBJ2-3,TGTGCCAGCAGCCCCCTGGTCTCTAACACAGATACGCAGTATTTT,CASSPLVSNTDTQYF
TRBV5-6,many,TRBD2,TRBJ2-7,TGTGCCAGCAGCCCAACCCCCAGCGGGGGACGGTTGGCCTACGAGCAGTACTTC,CASSPTPSGGRLAYEQYF
TRBV20-1,NA,TRBD1,TRBJ1-6,TGCAGTGCCCCGGGGGTACAGGGGGCCATCCCTAAGAATTCACCCCTCCACTTT,CSAPGVQGAIPKNSPLHF
TRBV6-1,few,NA,TRBJ1-2,TGTGCCAGCAGTGAATGTGCAGCCTATGGCTACACCTTC,CASSECAAYGYTF
TRBV9,many,NA,TRBJ2-2,TGTGCCAGCAGCGTTGATTTGATGGACAGGGAGCTGTTTTTT,CASSVDLMDRELFF
TRBV7-2,many,NA,TRBJ1-4,TGTGCCAGCAGCTTCGAGGGGCGTGAAAAACTGTTTTTT,CASSFEGREKLFF
TRBV7-9,many,NA,TRBJ1-4,TGTGCCAGCAGCCCCGGGGGGGCGCTCAATGAAAAACTGTTTTTT,CASSPGGALNEKLFF
TRBV3-1,many,NA,TRBJ1-5,TGTGCCAGCAGCTCACGCGGTAGCAATCAGCCCCAGCATTTT,CASSSRGSNQPQHF
TRBV6-1,medium-sized,TRBD1,TRBJ2-1,TGTGCCAGCAGCCAGGGGGCTTCCTACAATGAGCAGTTCTTC,CASSQGASYNEQFF
TRBV14,many,NA,TRBJ2-3,TGTGCCAGCAGCCACGTGAATATTTTGGATACGCAGTATTTT,CASSHVNILDTQYF